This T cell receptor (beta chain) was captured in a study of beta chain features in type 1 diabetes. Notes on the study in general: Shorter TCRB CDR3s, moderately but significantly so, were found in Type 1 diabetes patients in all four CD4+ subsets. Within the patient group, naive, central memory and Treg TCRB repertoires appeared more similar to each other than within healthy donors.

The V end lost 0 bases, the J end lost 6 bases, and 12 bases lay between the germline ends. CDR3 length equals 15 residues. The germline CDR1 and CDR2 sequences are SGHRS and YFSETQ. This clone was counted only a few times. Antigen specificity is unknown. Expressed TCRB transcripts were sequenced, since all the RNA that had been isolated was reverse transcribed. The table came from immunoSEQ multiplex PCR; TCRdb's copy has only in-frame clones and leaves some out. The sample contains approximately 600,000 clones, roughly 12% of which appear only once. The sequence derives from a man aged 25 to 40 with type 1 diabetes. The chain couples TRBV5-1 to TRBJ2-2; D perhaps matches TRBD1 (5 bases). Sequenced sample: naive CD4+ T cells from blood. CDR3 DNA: TGCGCCAGCAGCTTGGAAACAGGATGGGCCGGGGAGCTGTTTTTT. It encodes CASSLETGWAGELFF.